Below are 31 T cell receptor beta chains sequenced from a single sample in a study of blood T cells in healthy people across ages. It was with a sample-barcoded 5' primer and a J-beta primer mix that a second PCR of roughly 6 to 12 cycles was run. TCRdb recomputed calls from the 5' RACE reads with MiXCR, one row per CDR3 protein. The data show hundreds of thousands of distinct CDR3 sequences, with around 48% seen just once and 30% to 40% held by the top ten. The sequencing sample was made of blood. All receptors derive from a woman aged 55-70 years in good health.

The rearrangement uses TRBV4-3 and TRBJ2-1, with D possibly TRBD1 on 6 matching bases. V was trimmed by 5 bases and J by 4 bases, leaving 15 bases between them. The CDR3 totals 15 residues. Germline V gene sequence: CDR1 LGHNA, CDR2 YSLEER. CDR3: CASSSLGQPYNEQFF. Written as DNA, the CDR3 is TGCGCCAGCAGCTCCCTGGGACAACCATACAATGAGCAGTTCTTC.

V is TRBV4-1 and J is TRBJ2-1; D unresolved. This CDR3 comprises 15 residues. The V end was cut by 0 bases, the J end by 6 bases, with 12 bases between. Germline lookup yields CDR1 MGHRA and CDR2 YSYEKL. The CDR3 DNA is TGCGCCAGCAGCCAAGATGCTCATGCTAGCAATGAGCAGTTCTTC. Translated, it gives CASSQDAHASNEQFF.

The V gene is TRBV12-3 or TRBV12-4, the J gene TRBJ2-2; 7 bases line up with TRBD1. After removal of 3 bases from V and 6 bases from J, the junction contained 4 bases not matched to a gene. The CDR3 contains 14 residues. The CDR3 reads CASSFGTVSGELFF. The CDR3 DNA sequence: TGTGCCAGCAGTTTCGGGACAGTTTCCGGGGAGCTGTTTTTT.

The chain is built from TRBV29-1 and TRBJ2-5; 10 positions match TRBD1. TRBJ2-4 matches the DNA end more closely, so the J call is doubtful. The CDR3 contains 13 residues. Per germline, CDR1 SQVTM and CDR2 ANQGSEA. The CDR3 bases are TGCAGCGTCGGGGACAGGGGCGGGAACATTCAGTACTTC. This codes for CSVGDRGGNIQYF.

This clonotype was found once. The junction shows a germline mismatch at one end, possibly a read error. The rearrangement uses TRBV7-7 and TRBJ2-7, with D perhaps TRBD1 or TRBD2 (5 bases each). The CDR3 is 13 amino acids. CDR1 SSHAT and CDR2 FNYEAQ come from the germline V gene (reference sequence). CDR3 region: CASSFGTEREQYF. The CDR3 region has the DNA TGTGCTAGCAGCTTTGGGACGGAGCGGGAGCAGTACTTC.

V usage is TRBV2 and J usage is TRBJ2-7; a possible D gene is TRBD1 (5 bases). The germline gives CDR1 SNHLY, CDR2 FYNNEI. V shed 7 bases and J shed 0 bases, with 13 bases lying between them. The CDR3 sequence is 14 residues long. The CDR3 is CASNRDSVSYEQYF. The CDR3 DNA reads as TGTGCCAGCAACCGAGACAGCGTCTCCTACGAGCAGTACTTC.

The CDR3: CASSPWDRGAPDTQYF. CDR3 DNA: TGTGCCAGCTCACCATGGGACAGGGGAGCCCCAGATACGCAGTATTTT. The J gene is TRBJ2-3, the V gene TRBV18; 10 bases line up with TRBD1. J lost 4 bases, V lost 2 bases, and 6 bases had no gene match. Looked up from germline, CDR1 is KGHSH and CDR2 is LQKENI. The CDR3 loop spans 16 amino acids.

This clonotype was detected ten times or more. This chain links TRBV7-2 with TRBJ2-7; D is perhaps TRBD1 (6 bases). With 5 bases removed from V and 0 bases from J, the gap between germline ends came to 11 bases. This CDR3 is built from 14 residues. Germline CDR1 SGHTA, CDR2 FQGNSA. DNA of the CDR3: TGTGCCAGCAGCCAGGACAGAAGCTCCTACGAGCAGTACTTC. It yields the protein CASSQDRSSYEQYF.

This clonotype turned up a few times. V and J are TRBV29-1 and TRBJ2-4; D possibly corresponds to TRBD1 (5 bases). V was shortened by 7 bases and J by 8 bases, with 15 bases between the two germline ends. Germline assignment: CDR1 SQVTM and CDR2 ANQGSEA. CDR3 length: 12 residues. The CDR3 is CSAQAQRDIQYF. DNA of the CDR3: TGCAGCGCACAGGCACAAAGGGACATTCAGTACTTC.

The V call is TRBV7-9, the J call TRBJ1-6; 12 nucleotides agree with TRBD1. The germline gives CDR1 SEHNR, CDR2 FQNEAQ (reference sequence). CDR3 size: 16 residues. Unmatched junction bases numbered 4, after V lost 1 base and J lost 9 bases. CDR3 residues: CASSLEGTGGVSPLHF. The CDR3 region has the DNA TGTGCCAGCAGCTTAGAAGGGACAGGGGGCGTTTCACCCCTCCACTTT.

The genes are TRBV7-8 and TRBJ2-5, with a tentative D call TRBD2 (6 bases). The V end was cut by 5 bases, the J end by 5 bases, with 12 bases between. Germline V gene sequence: CDR1 SGHVS, CDR2 FQNEAQ. The CDR3 has 13 amino acids. This chain's CDR3 is CASSPRTMETQYF. The DNA of the CDR3 is TGTGCCAGCAGCCCCCGGACTATGGAGACCCAGTACTTC. The full variable domain, rest sourced from reference TRBV7-8 and TRBJ2-5, is GAGVSQSPRYKVAKRGQDVALRCDPISGHVSLFWYQQALGQGPEFLTYFQNEAQLDKSGLPSDRFFAERPEGSVSTLKIQRTQQEDSAVYLCASSPRTMETQYFGPGTRLLVL.

The CDR3 DNA sequence: TGCGCCAGCAGCCAAGGGACAGGGCCGGCCAAAAACATTCAGTACTTC. Protein sequence: CASSQGTGPAKNIQYF. The rearrangement uses TRBV4-1 and TRBJ2-4; 8 nucleotides agree with TRBD1. V was pared by 1 base and J by 1 base, with 3 bases of the junction left unmatched. CDR1 and CDR2 (germline): MGHRA, YSYEKL. The CDR3 runs 16 residues.

The rearrangement joins TRBV7-2 to TRBJ2-1; 8 bases match TRBD2. This CDR3 contains 16 residues. V lost 2 bases, J lost 4 bases, and 7 bases stayed unmatched. Germline CDR1 and CDR2: SGHTA and FQGNSA. The DNA of the CDR3 is TGTGCCAGCAGCTTAAGGGGACTAGGGGGATACAATGAGCAGTTCTTC. As protein: CASSLRGLGGYNEQFF.

The rearrangement joins TRBV13 to TRBJ2-1; 10 nucleotides line up with TRBD2. The trim removed 4 bases at V and 5 bases at J, leaving 8 bases unmatched. Germline CDR1 PRHDT, CDR2 FYEKMQ (reference sequence). The length of the CDR3 is 16 residues. CDR3: CASSSWTSGGNNEQFF. The CDR3, as DNA: TGTGCCAGCAGCTCCTGGACTAGCGGAGGGAACAATGAGCAGTTCTTC. The variable domain in full, with the rest retrieved from reference TRBV13 and TRBJ2-1, is AAGVIQSPRHLIKEKRETATLKCYPIPRHDTVYWYQQGPGQDPQFLISFYEKMQSDKGSIPDRFSAQQFSDYHSELNMSSLELGDSALYFCASSSWTSGGNNEQFFGPGTRLTVL.

The V gene is TRBV29-1, the J gene TRBJ2-2; TRBD1 might be the D (6 bases). The V end was cut by 2 bases, the J end by 0 bases, with 7 bases between. Germline V gene data show CDR1 as SQVTM and CDR2 as ANQGSEA. CDR3 length: 14 residues. This chain's CDR3 is CSVERTANTGELFF. DNA for the CDR3: TGCAGCGTTGAAAGGACAGCGAACACCGGGGAGCTGTTTTTT.

The chain carries TRBV20-1 and TRBJ2-7, with D perhaps given as TRBD1 or TRBD2 (5 bases each). The germline V gene encodes CDR1 DFQATT and CDR2 SNEGSKA (reference sequence). CDR3 length: 14 amino acids. Trimming removed 0 bases at V and 4 bases at J, with 13 bases between. The CDR3 sequence is CSARDPEGLYEQYF. The CDR3 nucleotides are TGCAGTGCTAGAGATCCCGAGGGGTTATACGAGCAGTACTTC.

The chain recombines TRBV5-6 with TRBJ2-1, with 7 nucleotides matching TRBD1. This CDR3 has 15 amino acids. Trimming took 1 base from V and 6 from J; bases not matched to a gene: 7. Germline CDR1 SGHDT, CDR2 YYEEEE. CDR3 sequence: CASSLYGAGGNEQFF. The CDR3 DNA reads TGTGCCAGCAGCTTGTACGGAGCAGGGGGCAATGAGCAGTTCTTC.

The chain recombines TRBV3-1 with TRBJ1-1, with D perhaps matching TRBD1 (6 bases). This CDR3 comprises 14 residues. Germline-derived CDR1 and CDR2 are LGHDT and YNNKEL (reference sequence). V lost 3 bases to trimming and J lost 0 bases, with 8 bases between them. CDR3 sequence: CASSHRTVNTEAFF. The CDR3 bases are TGTGCCAGCAGCCACCGGACAGTGAACACTGAAGCTTTCTTT.

This chain connects TRBV6-2 or TRBV6-3 to TRBJ1-1, with TRBD1 matching over 10 bases. The CDR3 runs to 15 residues. V lost 2 bases, J lost 5 bases, and 5 bases stayed unmatched. CDR1 is MNHEY, CDR2 SVGEGT, per germline. The CDR3 nucleotides are TGTGCCAGCAGTTACCCTGACAGGGGGCGTACTGAAGCTTTCTTT. As protein: CASSYPDRGRTEAFF.

This chain joins TRBV3-1 and TRBJ2-1, with 8 bases matching TRBD2. With 1 base clipped from V and 0 bases from J, the junction kept 23 bases outside the gene matches. Germline CDR1 LGHDT, CDR2 YNNKEL (reference sequence). The CDR3 contains 23 residues. The CDR3 nucleotides read TGTGCCAGCAGCCAAGGGGGGGGAAGACGCCGTGGTAGCGGGATCGGCTCCTACAATGAGCAGTTCTTC. Translation gives CASSQGGGRRRGSGIGSYNEQFF.

The rearrangement joins TRBV7-9 to TRBJ2-1; D is perhaps TRBD2 (6 bases). The ends were cut back, 4 bases at V and 0 bases at J, with 13 bases in the middle. The CDR3 runs 16 residues. The germline V gene has CDR1 SEHNR and CDR2 FQNEAQ (reference sequence). The CDR3 DNA follows: TGTGCCAGCAGCTCGGGACTCCTCAGCTCCTACAATGAGCAGTTCTTC. This encodes CASSSGLLSSYNEQFF.

As concerns this clonotype: The junction shows a germline mismatch at one end, possibly a read error. The chain links TRBV7-3 to TRBJ2-3, with D perhaps matching TRBD2 (6 bases). Germline V gene data show CDR1 as SGHTA and CDR2 as FQGTGA. CDR3 length: 15 residues. CDR3 bases: TGTGCCAGCGGCTTATCAATGGGAGGTACAGATACGCAGTATTTT. Translating gives CASGLSMGGTDTQYF.

This chain connects TRBV4-3 to TRBJ2-7; TRBD2 might be the D (6 bases). Germline CDR1 and CDR2: LGHNA and YSLEER. V gave up 0 bases and J gave up 3 bases, with 9 bases separating them. The CDR3 covers 14 residues. The CDR3 DNA is TGCGCCAGCAGCCAAGAAGGAGGGGACTACGAGCAGTACTTC. It translates to CASSQEGGDYEQYF.

This clonotype was counted between two and nine times. The genes are TRBV11-2 and TRBJ2-1, with D possibly being TRBD2 (7 bases). Germline CDR1 SGHAT, CDR2 FQNNGV. This CDR3 has 18 residues. Trimming cost V 5 bases and J 0 bases, with 20 bases left between them. DNA of the CDR3: TGTGCCAGCAGCCAAGGAGGTCGGGGGGCGAGCTCCTACAATGAGCAGTTCTTC. This gives the protein CASSQGGRGASSYNEQFF.

This sequence joins TRBV5-1 and TRBJ1-2; TRBD1 is a possible D gene (6 bases). The CDR3 consists of 14 residues. Looked up from germline, CDR1 is SGHRS and CDR2 is YFSETQ. The ends were cut back, 3 bases at V and 3 bases at J, with 12 bases in the middle. This CDR3 is CASSSGQLDYGYTF. The CDR3 nucleotides are TGCGCCAGCAGCTCGGGACAACTCGACTATGGCTACACCTTC.

The J gene is TRBJ2-4, the V gene TRBV9; the D is unclear. The J call may be incorrect, as the DNA end agrees better with TRBJ2-5. Germline lookup yields CDR1 SGDLS and CDR2 YYNGEE. The CDR3 length is 16 residues. CDR3 nucleotides: TGTGCCAGCAGCGTAACGAATGGGGTCGGGTGGGAGACCCAGTACTTC. This translates into CASSVTNGVGWETQYF.

This chain joins TRBV14 and TRBJ1-6; D remains ambiguous. This CDR3 contains 15 residues. Trimming left V 0 bases short and J 5 bases short, with 8 bases between. Germline values: CDR1 SGHDN, CDR2 FVKESK. In DNA, the CDR3 is TGTGCCAGCAGCCAAGATAACAGAGATAATTCACCCCTCCACTTT. Its protein is CASSQDNRDNSPLHF. Filled out from reference TRBV14 and TRBJ1-6, the complete variable domain reads EAGVTQFPSHSVIEKGQTVTLRCDPISGHDNLYWYRRVMGKEIKFLLHFVKESKQDESGMPNNRFLAERTGGTYSTLKVQPAELEDSGVYFCASSQDNRDNSPLHFGNGTRLTVT.

V and J are TRBV20-1 and TRBJ2-1; D is unresolved. Germline CDR1 reads DFQATT; CDR2 reads SNEGSKA (reference sequence). The V end lost 5 bases, the J end lost 7 bases, and 9 bases lay between the germline ends. The CDR3 contains 11 residues. This CDR3 reads CSASRWNEQFF. The CDR3 DNA sequence: TGCAGTGCTTCACGGTGGAATGAGCAGTTCTTC.

The chain recombines TRBV28 with TRBJ2-3, with unresolved D. Germline CDR1 and CDR2: MDHEN and SYDVKM. Trimming stripped 6 bases from V and 2 bases from J, with 12 bases between. The CDR3 runs to 14 residues. CDR3 nucleotide sequence: TGTGCCAGCAGCCCTAGAATTCTCACAGATACGCAGTATTTT. Amino acids: CASSPRILTDTQYF.

The chain is built from TRBV29-1 and TRBJ2-7; maybe TRBD1 (5 bases). V gave up 6 bases and J gave up 5 bases, with 14 bases separating them. Germline V lookup: CDR1 SQVTM, CDR2 ANQGSEA. The CDR3 extends over 12 amino acids. The CDR3 bases are TGCAGCGTCGCAAACCAGGGAAACGAGCAGTACTTC. Amino acids: CSVANQGNEQYF.

This clonotype has a count of ten or more. This chain uses TRBV20-1 with TRBJ2-5; 8 nucleotides match TRBD1. CDR3 length: 14 amino acids. Trimming took 3 bases from V and 6 from J; bases not matched to a gene: 9. CDR1 and CDR2 from the germline V gene are DFQATT and SNEGSKA (reference sequence). The chain's CDR3 is CSASGGTGLKTQYF. The DNA for the CDR3 is TGCAGTGCTAGCGGAGGGACAGGTTTAAAGACCCAGTACTTC.